The present TCR beta chain was sequenced within a study of T cell changes during pregnancy in multiple sclerosis. Assay: immunoSEQ multiplex PCR; the TCRdb copy retains only in-frame clones and omits some. Here the sample spans about 36,000 clones, approximately 90% being singletons. This clonotype was obtained from a female donor with multiple sclerosis, enrolled in a pregnancy study. Sequencing used CD4+ T cells from peripheral blood mononuclear cells, obtained in the first trimester of pregnancy.

The CDR3 protein is CASSGDGAAYSNQPQHF. CDR3 in DNA: TGTGCCAGCAGTGGGGATGGGGCAGCATATAGCAATCAGCCCCAGCATTTT. The rearrangement uses TRBV2 and TRBJ1-5; a possible D gene is TRBD1 (5 bases). CDR1 is SNHLY, CDR2 FYNNEI, per germline. The CDR3 has 17 amino acids. The V end lost 4 bases, the J end lost 0 bases, and 16 bases lay between the germline ends.